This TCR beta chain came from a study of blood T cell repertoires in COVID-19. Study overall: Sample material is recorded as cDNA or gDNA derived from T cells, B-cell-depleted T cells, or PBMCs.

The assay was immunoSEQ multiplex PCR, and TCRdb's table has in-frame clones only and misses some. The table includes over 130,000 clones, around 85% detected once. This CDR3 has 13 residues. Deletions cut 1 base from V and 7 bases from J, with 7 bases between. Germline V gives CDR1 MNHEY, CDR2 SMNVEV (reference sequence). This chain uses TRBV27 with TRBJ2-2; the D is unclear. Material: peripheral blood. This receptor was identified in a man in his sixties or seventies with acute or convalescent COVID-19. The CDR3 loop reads CASSLLANGELFF. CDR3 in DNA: TGTGCCAGCAGTTTATTGGCAAACGGGGAGCTGTTTTTT.